This T cell receptor (beta chain) emerged from a study of blood T cell repertoires in COVID-19. Recruitment covered roughly 22 US areas and drew participants whose ages spanned roughly 18 to 90 years. Each participant's cohort was designated according to participant-reported clinical history. Germline loops: CDR1 LGHNA, CDR2 YNFKEQ. This CDR3 region has 13 residues. V was shortened by 2 bases and J by 3 bases, with 7 bases between the two germline ends. The authors' processing: Amplifying reference gene primers gave estimates of nucleated cell counts. Only in-frame clones appear in the TCRdb table, and some are missing; sequencing was by immunoSEQ multiplex PCR. V, J and clone size reflect that table, while D and trimming were determined from the DNA. The sample holds 200,000 or so clones; 86% are singletons and the top ten take over 3%.

The V and J genes are TRBV4-2 and TRBJ1-1; D ambiguous. The sequencing input was PBMCs or T cells enriched from blood (not recorded which). This clonotype originated in a woman aged 40 to 50 with acute COVID-19. CDR3: CASSQTGDTEAFF. The CDR3 DNA sequence: TGTGCCAGCAGCCAAACCGGAGACACTGAAGCTTTCTTT.